Below, 12 T cell receptor beta chains from the same sample are listed, as sequenced in a study of blood T cell repertoires in COVID-19. Profiling relied on immunoSEQ multiplex PCR, and the TCRdb table lists in-frame clones only, not all of them. The repertoire holds around 82,000 clones, around nine tenths seen once, with roughly 12% in the top ten. Sequenced material: peripheral blood. The receptors originated from a man aged 70-80 years with active or convalescent COVID-19.

V is TRBV6-5 and J is TRBJ1-2; 8 bases align to TRBD1. With 6 bases clipped from V and 0 bases from J, the junction kept 6 bases outside the gene matches. The CDR3 extends over 15 amino acids. Germline V gene data show CDR1 as MNHEY and CDR2 as SVGAGI. The CDR3 here is CASSRQGSANYGYTF. For the CDR3, the DNA is TGTGCCAGCAGCCGACAGGGGTCAGCTAACTATGGCTACACCTTC.

The chain couples TRBV4-1 to TRBJ1-1, with 8 bases aligning to TRBD1. This CDR3 spans 15 amino acids. Trimming removed 4 bases from V and 5 bases from J; junction bases left unmatched: 9. Germline values: CDR1 MGHRA, CDR2 YSYEKL. The CDR3 protein is CASSPTGVRTTEAFF. Here the CDR3 DNA reads TGCGCCAGCAGCCCGACAGGGGTTAGGACAACTGAAGCTTTCTTT.

The chain uses TRBV12-3 or TRBV12-4 and TRBJ1-4, with TRBD1 matching over 10 bases. Trimming removed 6 bases from V and 6 bases from J; junction bases left unmatched: 1. There are 13 residues in the CDR3. The CDR3 DNA sequence: TGTGCCAGCAGGGGACAGGGGTATGAAAAACTGTTTTTT. Translated, it gives CASRGQGYEKLFF.

This clone was seen only a few times. The rearrangement links TRBV5-4 to TRBJ1-3; D is uncertain. This CDR3 has 15 residues. Germline V gives CDR1 SGHNT, CDR2 YYREEE (reference sequence). Trimming removed 4 bases from V and 0 bases from J, with 11 bases in between. The CDR3 protein is CASSRSGISGNTIYF. DNA for the CDR3: TGTGCCAGCAGCAGGTCAGGTATCTCTGGAAACACCATATATTTT.

The chain has TRBV27 and TRBJ1-1, with D maybe TRBD1 (5 bases). V lost 5 bases and J 5 bases, leaving 12 bases between the germline ends. There are 13 residues in the CDR3. CDR1 and CDR2 from the germline V gene are MNHEY and SMNVEV (reference sequence). CDR3 loop: CASSPRRGTEAFF. The CDR3 DNA is TGTGCCAGCAGTCCCCGAAGGGGAACTGAAGCTTTCTTT.

This chain connects TRBV5-6 to TRBJ1-2; unclear D gene. The CDR3 has 14 amino acids. The ends were cut back, 3 bases at V and 8 bases at J, with 17 bases in the middle. Germline CDR1 is SGHDT and CDR2 is YYEEEE. The CDR3 spells CASSWGPSGLGYTF. In DNA, the CDR3 is TGTGCCAGCAGCTGGGGTCCGTCTGGACTCGGCTACACCTTC.

The chain uses TRBV4-3 and TRBJ1-1; 7 bases align to TRBD1. This CDR3 contains 13 residues. CDR1 and CDR2 (germline): LGHNA, YSLEER. V lost 5 bases, J lost 1 base, and 1 base stayed unmatched. The CDR3 reads CASSWDRNTEAFF. The CDR3 nucleotides are TGCGCCAGCAGCTGGGACAGGAACACTGAAGCTTTCTTT.

The V call is TRBV9, the J call TRBJ1-6; maybe TRBD1 (6 bases). Per the germline V gene, CDR1 is SGDLS and CDR2 is YYNGEE. The CDR3 is made up of 14 amino acids. Trimming shortened V by 6 bases and J by 9 bases, and 16 bases separated the two germline ends. The CDR3 DNA reads TGTGCCAGCACCAGGGGCCCGGAGGTTTCACCCCTCCACTTT. Residues: CASTRGPEVSPLHF.

CDR3: CASSDPGTGAFYGYTF. CDR3 in DNA: TGTGCCAGCAGCGACCCCGGGACAGGTGCTTTCTATGGCTACACCTTC. V is TRBV25-1 and J is TRBJ1-2, with 8 bases lining up with TRBD1. The CDR3 runs 16 residues. Germline V gene data show CDR1 as MGHDK and CDR2 as SYGVNS. V trimming: 6 bases; J trimming: 4 bases; junction bases outside the gene matches: 13.

The V call is TRBV5-1, the J call TRBJ2-2, with TRBD1 identical over 11 bases. CDR1 is SGHRS, CDR2 YFSETQ, per germline. V shed 4 bases, J shed 3 bases, and the junction held 5 bases outside the gene matches. The CDR3 spans 16 residues. CDR3 protein: CASSTDRGPYTGELFF. The CDR3 bases are TGCGCCAGCAGCACGGACAGGGGGCCTTACACCGGGGAGCTGTTTTTT.

This clone was seen only once. The V gene is TRBV7-9, the J gene TRBJ2-3; D is unresolved. V was shortened by 5 bases and J by 2 bases, with 5 bases between the two germline ends. Germline CDR1 SEHNR, CDR2 FQNEAQ (reference sequence). This CDR3 is 12 amino acids long. In DNA form, the CDR3 reads TGTGCCAGCAGCCCCAACACAGATACGCAGTATTTT. This translates into CASSPNTDTQYF.

This chain uses TRBV29-1 with TRBJ2-1; D possibly corresponds to TRBD2 (6 bases). Germline lookup yields CDR1 SQVTM and CDR2 ANQGSEA. The V end lost 4 bases, the J end lost 8 bases, and 18 bases lay between the germline ends. The CDR3 totals 14 residues. The CDR3 nucleotides read TGCAGCGTTGGTCCGTCGGGGGTACATGATGAGCAGTTCTTC. Translation: CSVGPSGVHDEQFF.